Listed here are 23 T cell receptor beta chains from one sample, sequenced in a study of beta chain features in type 1 diabetes. As every portion of the isolated RNA was reverse transcribed, the sequencing read expressed TCRB transcripts. Profiled with immunoSEQ multiplex PCR; TCRdb holds only in-frame clones, not every one. This table holds around 330,000 clones, approximately 10% found once. The sequenced sample consisted of naive CD4+ T cells from blood. The receptor source for this set is a woman between 25 and 40 years old in good health.

V gene TRBV7-2 combines with J gene TRBJ1-5; TRBD1 aligns across 7 bases. Trimming removed 5 bases from V and 6 bases from J; junction bases left unmatched: 10. The CDR3 runs to 15 residues. Germline CDR1 reads SGHTA; CDR2 reads FQGNSA. DNA of the CDR3: TGTGCCAGCAGCCTTGCAGACAGGGTGGGTCAGCCCCAGCATTTT. This translates into CASSLADRVGQPQHF.

For the CDR3, the DNA is TGTGCCAGCTCACCACAGGGACATAGCAATCAGCCCCAGCATTTT. Translation: CASSPQGHSNQPQHF. The genes are TRBV18 and TRBJ1-5; possibly TRBD1 for D (6 bases). Germline V gene sequence: CDR1 KGHSH, CDR2 LQKENI. Deletions cut 1 base from V and 0 bases from J, with 7 bases between. This CDR3 is 15 amino acids long. The full variable domain, with the rest looked up from reference TRBV18 and TRBJ1-5, is NAGVMQNPRHLVRRRGQEARLRCSPMKGHSHVYWYRQLPEEGLKFMVYLQKENIIDESGMPKERFSAEFPKEGPSILRIQQVVRGDSAAYFCASSPQGHSNQPQHFGDGTRLSIL.

This clone was seen more than once but under ten times. The J gene is TRBJ2-7, the V gene TRBV30; D call uncertain. Germline CDR1 and CDR2: GTSNPN and SVGIG (reference sequence). The V and J ends lost 2 bases and 3 bases respectively, with 23 bases between them. The CDR3 covers 17 residues. The CDR3: CAWSQPPWANTNYEQYF. As DNA, the CDR3 is TGTGCCTGGAGTCAACCTCCATGGGCAAATACCAACTACGAGCAGTACTTC. The full variable domain, with the rest looked up from reference TRBV30 and TRBJ2-7, is SQTIHQWPATLVQPVGSPLSLECTVEGTSNPNLYWYRQAAGRGLQLLFYSVGIGQISSEVPQNLSASRPQDRQFILSSKKLLLSDSGFYLCAWSQPPWANTNYEQYFGPGTRLTVT.

A few counts support this clone. The rearrangement joins TRBV9 to TRBJ2-1; 13 positions agree with TRBD2. The ends lost 3 bases at V and 7 bases at J; junction bases unmatched: 7. This CDR3 spans 16 amino acids. Looked up from germline, CDR1 is SGDLS and CDR2 is YYNGEE. The CDR3 loop reads CASSAKLAGGPNEQFF. CDR3 coding DNA: TGTGCCAGCAGCGCCAAACTAGCGGGAGGGCCGAATGAGCAGTTCTTC.

This clone has a handful of counts. The sample contains more than one DNA sequence encoding this CDR3. The V call is TRBV6-5, the J call TRBJ2-1, with D maybe TRBD2 (5 bases). The germline V gene encodes CDR1 MNHEY and CDR2 SVGAGI. CDR3 length: 11 amino acids. Trimming stripped 3 bases from V and 10 bases from J, with 7 bases between. This chain's CDR3 is CASSYRGEQFF. The CDR3 coding sequence is TGTGCCAGCAGTTATCGAGGGGAGCAGTTCTTC.

The CDR3 sequence: CASSLILGSQETQYF. CDR3 sequence (DNA): TGTGCCAGCAGTTTAATTCTTGGCAGCCAAGAGACCCAGTACTTC. V usage is TRBV27 and J usage is TRBJ2-5; D is uncertain. The V end lost 2 bases, the J end lost 1 base, and 11 bases lay between the germline ends. Germline V gene lookup returns CDR1 MNHEY and CDR2 SMNVEV (reference sequence). The CDR3 totals 15 residues.

The chain joins TRBV28 to TRBJ2-7; 8 bases align to TRBD1. The V gene's germline CDR1 is MDHEN and CDR2 SYDVKM. This CDR3 is 15 amino acids long. The J segment lost 2 bases and the V segment lost 3 bases, leaving 6 bases of the junction unmatched. The CDR3, as DNA: TGTGCCAGCAGTTTTTCCGGGACAGGAACCTACGAGCAGTACTTC. Its protein is CASSFSGTGTYEQYF.

The chain employs TRBV7-2 and TRBJ2-2, with D possibly TRBD1 on 5 matching bases. CDR1 and CDR2 (germline): SGHTA, FQGNSA. V was shortened by 4 bases and J by 1 base, with 7 bases between the two germline ends. The CDR3 has 14 residues. For the CDR3, the DNA is TGTGCCAGCAGCTGGACAAAGAACACCGGGGAGCTGTTTTTT. Protein product: CASSWTKNTGELFF.

V usage is TRBV2 and J usage is TRBJ1-5; TRBD1 matches at 8 bases. This CDR3 is built from 15 residues. Trimming took 6 bases from V and 0 from J; bases not matched to a gene: 4. CDR1 and CDR2 from the germline V gene are SNHLY and FYNNEI. The DNA for the CDR3 is TGTGCCAGCAGCCCACAGGGGGATAGCAATCAGCCCCAGCATTTT. It translates to CASSPQGDSNQPQHF.

This clone was counted only a few times. The chain couples TRBV28 to TRBJ1-1; D not certain. Trimming removed 7 bases at V and 7 bases at J, with 13 bases between. The length of the CDR3 is 12 residues. Germline CDR1 and CDR2: MDHEN and SYDVKM. DNA of the CDR3: TGTGCCAGCACCAGATACGGAGGTGAAGCTTTCTTT. This gives the protein CASTRYGGEAFF.

This clone appeared a few times. The chain couples TRBV9 to TRBJ2-3; possibly TRBD2 for D (6 bases). Germline values: CDR1 SGDLS, CDR2 YYNGEE. V lost 0 bases and J 2 bases, leaving 13 bases between the germline ends. The CDR3 consists of 16 residues. For the CDR3, the DNA is TGTGCCAGCAGCGTAGGGCTAGCGAAGATCACAGATACGCAGTATTTT. Residues: CASSVGLAKITDTQYF.

This clone was seen a few times. This chain links TRBV7-8 with TRBJ2-7; D is unclear. The CDR3 covers 12 residues. Germline V gene data show CDR1 as SGHVS and CDR2 as FQNEAQ. Trimming took 6 bases from V and 6 from J, leaving 12 bases between them. CDR3 nucleotide sequence: TGTGCCAGCAGGCCATTAACGGGCGAGCAGTACTTC. As protein: CASRPLTGEQYF. The full variable domain, with the rest looked up from reference TRBV7-8 and TRBJ2-7, is GAGVSQSPRYKVAKRGQDVALRCDPISGHVSLFWYQQALGQGPEFLTYFQNEAQLDKSGLPSDRFFAERPEGSVSTLKIQRTQQEDSAVYLCASRPLTGEQYFGPGTRLTVT.

Concerning this clone itself: Other DNA sequences in this sample translate to the same CDR3. V and J are TRBV7-2 and TRBJ2-1; 8 nucleotides match TRBD2. The V and J ends lost 3 bases and 0 bases, in that order; junction bases with no gene match: 1. The CDR3 length is 15 residues. The V gene's germline CDR1 is SGHTA and CDR2 FQGNSA. CDR3 residues: CASSLSGSSYNEQFF. CDR3 DNA: TGTGCCAGCAGCTTGAGCGGGAGCTCCTACAATGAGCAGTTCTTC.

This clone was seen only a few times. V and J are TRBV7-2 and TRBJ2-6; D is uncertain. V was cut by 0 bases and J by 1 base, with 7 bases left in between. CDR3 length: 16 residues. CDR1 and CDR2 (germline): SGHTA, FQGNSA. CDR3 loop: CASSLALLSGANVLTF. The CDR3 region has the DNA TGTGCCAGCAGCTTAGCGCTCCTATCTGGGGCCAACGTCCTGACTTTC.

This clone was recorded a few times. The chain has TRBV19 and TRBJ2-1; 10 bases are shared with TRBD2. V lost 10 bases to trimming and J lost 7 bases; unmatched junction nucleotides: 7. Germline V gene lookup returns CDR1 LNHDA and CDR2 SQIVND (reference sequence). The CDR3 runs 13 residues. CDR3 protein: CATASGSSNEQFF. The CDR3 DNA reads TGTGCCACAGCTAGCGGGAGTTCTAATGAGCAGTTCTTC.

This clone has more than one count but fewer than ten. The genes are TRBV16 and TRBJ1-3, with TRBD1 as a possible D gene (6 bases). Germline V gene sequence: CDR1 KGHSY, CDR2 FQNENV. V lost 0 bases and J 6 bases, leaving 12 bases between the germline ends. The CDR3 consists of 15 residues. The CDR3 nucleotides are TGTGCCAGCAGCCAATCACGGACAGTGGAAAACACCATATATTTT. Protein: CASSQSRTVENTIYF.

This clone was picked up a small number of times. This chain joins TRBV4-3 and TRBJ2-3; D not certain. This CDR3 is 15 amino acids long. Trimming took 0 bases from V and 2 from J, leaving 9 bases between them. Germline loops: CDR1 LGHNA, CDR2 YSLEER. CDR3 in DNA: TGCGCCAGCAGCCAAGATTTCAGATACACAGATACGCAGTATTTT. Translation: CASSQDFRYTDTQYF.

This chain uses TRBV11-2 with TRBJ1-3; 7 nucleotides line up with TRBD1. Looked up from germline, CDR1 is SGHAT and CDR2 is FQNNGV. The CDR3 has 19 amino acids. V lost 0 bases and J lost 0; bases outside the gene matches: 11. For the CDR3, the DNA is TGTGCCAGCAGCTTAGATGAGGGCTGGACAGGACCCTCTGGAAACACCATATATTTT. Its translation is CASSLDEGWTGPSGNTIYF.

The CDR3 region has the DNA TGTGCCAGCAGCTTAGCGGCGGGTAGCTCCTACGAGCAGTACTTC. The encoded protein is CASSLAAGSSYEQYF. The rearrangement links TRBV7-2 to TRBJ2-7; TRBD2 might be the D (5 bases). Germline V gene lookup returns CDR1 SGHTA and CDR2 FQGNSA. Between the trimmed V and J ends, which lost 0 bases and 0 bases, there was a span of 9 bases. This CDR3 spans 15 amino acids.

This chain connects TRBV25-1 to TRBJ1-4; 8 bases map to TRBD1. Germline trimming cut 2 bases from V and 8 bases from J; bases unmatched to any gene: 4. CDR3 length: 14 residues. Germline V gene data show CDR1 as MGHDK and CDR2 as SYGVNS. CDR3 sequence reads: CASSEQGAREKLFF. Here the CDR3 DNA reads TGTGCCAGCAGTGAACAGGGGGCCAGGGAAAAACTGTTTTTT.

The chain joins TRBV15 to TRBJ2-5; D perhaps matches TRBD2 (5 bases). Looked up from germline, CDR1 is LNHNV and CDR2 is YYDKDF (reference sequence). This CDR3 contains 14 residues. With 1 base removed from V and 7 bases from J, the gap between germline ends came to 13 bases. The CDR3: CATSRVAGSGTQYF. CDR3 nucleotides: TGTGCCACCAGCAGAGTGGCGGGTTCTGGGACCCAGTACTTC.

This clone was counted only a few times. V gene TRBV4-2 combines with J gene TRBJ2-7, with 10 nucleotides matching TRBD1. The germline CDR1 and CDR2 sequences are LGHNA and YNFKEQ. The CDR3 consists of 17 residues. After removal of 3 bases from V and 2 bases from J, the junction contained 10 bases not matched to a gene. CDR3 amino acids: CASSQTGGGVTAYEQYF. CDR3 sequence (DNA): TGTGCCAGCAGCCAGACAGGGGGCGGTGTGACGGCCTACGAGCAGTACTTC.

This clone has just a few counts. This CDR3 reads CASSLGQGFDEQYF. CDR3 bases: TGTGCCAGCAGCTTAGGACAGGGGTTCGACGAGCAGTACTTC. The rearrangement links TRBV7-9 to TRBJ2-7, with 8 bases that match TRBD1. Trimming at V came to 1 base and at J to 5 bases, leaving 4 bases not matched to a gene. This CDR3 is 14 amino acids long. Per the germline V gene, CDR1 is SEHNR and CDR2 is FQNEAQ (reference sequence).